This TCR beta chain came from a study of graft-versus-host responses after intestinal transplantation. Across the whole study: Each of the recipients got a multivisceral, liver-intestinal, or isolated intestinal transplant. Every transplant recipient was induced with anti-thymocyte globulin, then maintained on tacrolimus and steroids for around 3 years. Study results and limitations: Researchers found GvH clones in recipient marrow, and some showed up first in ileum or blood. The study found high graft-versus-host to host-versus-graft clonal ratios in allografts of patients with graft-donor T cell macrochimerism.

Germline V gene lookup returns CDR1 ENHRY and CDR2 SYGVKD. V lost 0 bases and J lost 0, with 3 bases in between. CDR3 length equals 14 residues. On this clone: What it recognizes is unknown.

The repertoire was sequenced with immunoSEQ multiplex PCR; TCRdb's copy has only in-frame clones and lacks some. This sample has 90,000 to 120,000 clones, with approximately 88% found just once. V gene TRBV10-3 combines with J gene TRBJ1-5; no firm D call. This clonotype was sampled from a human donor who was the organ donor for an intestinal transplant. The sample consisted of unstimulated CD4+ T cells sorted from spleen or lymph node cells, taken before transplant. The CDR3 DNA reads TGTGCCATCAGTGAGTCATATAGCAATCAGCCCCAGCATTTT. This gives the protein CAISESYSNQPQHF.